This TCR beta chain was sequenced in a study of cytomegalovirus exposure and HLA in healthy donors. General study results and limits: Cytomegalovirus association was listed for 150 or so TCR beta chains. It is likely that the observed cluster of highly shared sequence variants was a sequencing artifact.

Details on this clone: Its antigen is currently unknown.

This PCR relied on a set of 60 Vbeta primers and 13 Jbeta primers. TCRdb's copy holds only in-frame clones and misses some; the assay was immunoSEQ multiplex PCR. The sample has 200,000 to 250,000 clones; 70% to 85% are singletons. CDR3 length: 15 amino acids. Germline lookup yields CDR1 MNHNS and CDR2 SASEGT. V lost 6 bases and J lost 7; bases outside the gene matches: 11. The clonotype comes from a woman aged 40 to 50 in good health and CMV-seronegative. Input material: PBMCs. The chain recombines TRBV6-1 with TRBJ1-5, with 8 bases fitting TRBD1. The CDR3 DNA reads as TGTGCCAGCAGGCCGGGCCAGGGGGCAAAACAGCCCCAGCATTTT. It yields the protein CASRPGQGAKQPQHF.